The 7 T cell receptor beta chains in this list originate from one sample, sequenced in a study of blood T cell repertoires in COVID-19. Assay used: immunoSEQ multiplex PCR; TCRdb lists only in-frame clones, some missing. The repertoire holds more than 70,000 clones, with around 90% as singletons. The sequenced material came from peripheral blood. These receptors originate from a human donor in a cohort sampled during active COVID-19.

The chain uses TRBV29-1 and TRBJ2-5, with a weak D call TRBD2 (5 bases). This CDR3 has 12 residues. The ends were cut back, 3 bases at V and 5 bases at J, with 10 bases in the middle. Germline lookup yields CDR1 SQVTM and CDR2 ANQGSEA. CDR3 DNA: TGCAGCGTTGATGCTAGCTCGGAGACCCAGTACTTC. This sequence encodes CSVDASSETQYF.

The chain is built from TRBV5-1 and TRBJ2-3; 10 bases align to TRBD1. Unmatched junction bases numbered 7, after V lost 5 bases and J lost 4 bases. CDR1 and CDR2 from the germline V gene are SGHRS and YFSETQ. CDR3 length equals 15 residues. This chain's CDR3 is CASSPGTGAPDTQYF. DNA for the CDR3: TGCGCCAGCAGTCCCGGGACAGGGGCCCCAGATACGCAGTATTTT. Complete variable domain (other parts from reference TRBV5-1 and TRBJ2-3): KAGVTQTPRYLIKTRGQQVTLSCSPISGHRSVSWYQQTPGQGLQFLFEYFSETQRNKGNFPGRFSGRQFSNSRSEMNVSTLELGDSALYLCASSPGTGAPDTQYFGPGTRLTVL.

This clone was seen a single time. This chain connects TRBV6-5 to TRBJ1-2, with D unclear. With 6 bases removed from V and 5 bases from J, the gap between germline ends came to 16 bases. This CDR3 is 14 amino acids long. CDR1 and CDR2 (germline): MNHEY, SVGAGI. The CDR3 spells CASSRLVADYGYTF. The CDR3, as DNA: TGTGCCAGCAGCCGACTCGTGGCCGATTATGGCTACACCTTC.

CDR3 loop: CASSQGGQMNEKLFF. In nucleotides, the CDR3 is TGCGCCAGCAGCCAAGGAGGACAGATGAATGAAAAACTGTTTTTT. The V and J genes are TRBV4-1 and TRBJ1-4; D may be TRBD1 (6 bases). V shed 1 base and J shed 5 bases, with 11 bases lying between them. Germline loops: CDR1 MGHRA, CDR2 YSYEKL. This CDR3 is built from 15 residues.

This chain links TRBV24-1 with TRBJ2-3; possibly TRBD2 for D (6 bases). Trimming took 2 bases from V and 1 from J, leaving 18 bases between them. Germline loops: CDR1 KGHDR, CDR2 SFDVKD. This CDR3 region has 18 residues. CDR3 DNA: TGTGCCACCAGTGATTCGCGGTTGAGAACGGGGGGCACAGATACGCAGTATTTT. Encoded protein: CATSDSRLRTGGTDTQYF.

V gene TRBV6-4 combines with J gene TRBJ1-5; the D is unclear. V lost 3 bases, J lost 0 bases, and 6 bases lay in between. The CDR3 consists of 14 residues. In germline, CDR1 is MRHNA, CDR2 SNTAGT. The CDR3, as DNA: TGTGCCAGCAGTGAACAGTATAGCAATCAGCCCCAGCATTTT. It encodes CASSEQYSNQPQHF.

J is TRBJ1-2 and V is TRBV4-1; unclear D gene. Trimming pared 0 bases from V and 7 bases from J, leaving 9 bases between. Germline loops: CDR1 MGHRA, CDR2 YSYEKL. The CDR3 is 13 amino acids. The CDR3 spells CASSQDVEGGYTF. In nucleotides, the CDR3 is TGCGCCAGCAGCCAAGATGTCGAGGGTGGCTACACCTTC.